The 2 T cell receptor beta chains below all came from one sample that was sequenced in a study of blood T cell repertoires in COVID-19. Data came from immunoSEQ multiplex PCR; TCRdb stores just in-frame clones and leaves some out. This table holds hundreds of thousands of clones, around 89% found once. The sample taken for sequencing was peripheral blood. The receptors shown here come from a woman between 45 and 60 years old with COVID-19, enrolled during active disease.

DNA of the CDR3: TGTGCCAGTAGTCCCGGGACAGTCAATGAGCAGTTCTTC. This codes for CASSPGTVNEQFF. The chain carries TRBV19 and TRBJ2-1; 7 nucleotides agree with TRBD1. The CDR3 has 13 residues. Trimming took 5 bases from V and 6 from J; bases not matched to a gene: 4. Germline CDR1 is LNHDA and CDR2 is SQIVND (reference sequence).

The chain is built from TRBV6-6 and TRBJ1-3; possibly TRBD1 for D (6 bases). V lost 8 bases and J lost 3, with 11 bases in between. Germline CDR1 MNHNY, CDR2 SVGAGI (reference sequence). This CDR3 has 13 amino acids. CDR3 sequence reads: CASEDRFGNTIYF. As DNA, the CDR3 is TGTGCCAGCGAGGACAGATTTGGAAACACCATATATTTT.